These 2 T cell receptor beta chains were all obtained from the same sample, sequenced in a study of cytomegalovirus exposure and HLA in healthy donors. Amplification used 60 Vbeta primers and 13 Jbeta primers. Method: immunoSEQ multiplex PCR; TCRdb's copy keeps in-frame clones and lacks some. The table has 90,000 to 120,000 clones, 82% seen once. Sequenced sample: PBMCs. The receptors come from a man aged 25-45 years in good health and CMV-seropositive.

CDR3 in amino acids: CASSLVGERYGYTF. The CDR3 region has the DNA TGCGCCAGCAGCTTAGTAGGTGAGCGCTATGGCTACACCTTC. V usage is TRBV5-1 and J usage is TRBJ1-2; D remains unclear. V lost 2 bases and J 4 bases, leaving 12 bases between the germline ends. The CDR3 is made up of 14 amino acids. CDR1 and CDR2 from the germline V gene are SGHRS and YFSETQ. The full variable domain, completed using reference TRBV5-1 and TRBJ1-2, is KAGVTQTPRYLIKTRGQQVTLSCSPISGHRSVSWYQQTPGQGLQFLFEYFSETQRNKGNFPGRFSGRQFSNSRSEMNVSTLELGDSALYLCASSLVGERYGYTFGSGTRLTVV.

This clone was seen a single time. CDR3 DNA: TGTGCCAGCAGAACAGGGGGAGATCAGCCCCAGCATTTT. It translates to CASRTGGDQPQHF. V usage is TRBV6-1 and J usage is TRBJ1-5; 8 bases fit TRBD1. This CDR3 is built from 13 residues. Unmatched junction bases numbered 3, after V lost 6 bases and J lost 5 bases. Germline CDR1 and CDR2: MNHNS and SASEGT.